The 20 T cell receptor beta chains listed next were all sequenced from one sample in a study of cytomegalovirus exposure and HLA in healthy donors. PCR was performed using 60 Vbeta and 13 Jbeta primers. Sequenced by immunoSEQ multiplex PCR; TCRdb stores in-frame clones only, minus some. The sample includes some 110,000 clones. Sequencing input: PBMCs. The source of these receptors is a man in his forties in good health and CMV-seropositive.

The chain has TRBV28 and TRBJ2-5, with 9 nucleotides matching TRBD2. CDR3 size: 17 residues. Germline loops: CDR1 MDHEN, CDR2 SYDVKM. J was trimmed by 5 bases and V by 3 bases; bases with no gene match: 13. The CDR3 loop is CASSFMLAGKKVETQYF. The CDR3 coding sequence is TGTGCCAGCAGTTTCATGCTAGCGGGAAAGAAGGTGGAGACCCAGTACTTC. Full variable domain (remainder filled in from reference TRBV28 and TRBJ2-5): DVKVTQSSRYLVKRTGEKVFLECVQDMDHENMFWYRQDPGLGLRLIYFSYDVKMKEKGDIPEGYSVSREKKERFSLILESASTNQTSMYLCASSFMLAGKKVETQYFGPGTRLLVL.

This chain connects TRBV27 to TRBJ1-5; 8 bases align to TRBD1. The CDR3 consists of 14 residues. Germline CDR1 reads MNHEY; CDR2 reads SMNVEV (reference sequence). The V and J ends lost 3 bases and 6 bases, in that order; junction bases with no gene match: 4. CDR3 amino acids: CASSFRGHSQPQHF. As DNA, the CDR3 is TGTGCCAGCAGTTTCAGGGGGCATAGTCAGCCCCAGCATTTT.

V gene TRBV29-1 combines with J gene TRBJ2-3; the D gene is possibly TRBD1 (5 bases). CDR1 and CDR2 (germline): SQVTM, ANQGSEA. Trimming removed 4 bases from V and 6 bases from J, with 20 bases in between. The CDR3 totals 15 residues. The CDR3 DNA sequence: TGCAGCGTTGTCTGGCAGGGTGGTAAGACGGATACGCAGTATTTT. Amino acids: CSVVWQGGKTDTQYF.

The chain links TRBV6-6 to TRBJ1-5; tentative D call: TRBD1 (6 bases). Germline CDR1 reads MNHNY; CDR2 reads SVGAGI (reference sequence). The CDR3 spans 14 residues. The ends were cut back, 6 bases at V and 3 bases at J, with 12 bases in the middle. CDR3 protein: CASSKDSPNQPQHF. In nucleotides, the CDR3 is TGTGCCAGCAGCAAGGACAGTCCCAATCAGCCCCAGCATTTT.

This chain connects TRBV5-1 to TRBJ2-7, with TRBD1 as a possible D gene (5 bases). CDR1 is SGHRS, CDR2 YFSETQ, per germline. The V end was cut by 7 bases, the J end by 0 bases, with 11 bases between. CDR3 size: 13 residues. The DNA of the CDR3 is TGCGCCAGCCATACAGGACCCTCCTACGAGCAGTACTTC. Its protein is CASHTGPSYEQYF.

This chain uses TRBV14 with TRBJ2-2, with D tentatively TRBD2 (6 bases). V lost 0 bases and J lost 6, with 17 bases in between. From germline, CDR1 is SGHDN and CDR2 FVKESK. The CDR3 sequence is 17 residues long. CDR3 bases: TGTGCCAGCAGCCAAGAGTTGCTAGCGAGGAGCCCCGGGGAGCTGTTTTTT. Encoded protein: CASSQELLARSPGELFF.

The rearrangement joins TRBV19 to TRBJ2-5, with D unclear. CDR3 size: 15 residues. V was cut by 3 bases and J by 2 bases, with 13 bases left in between. The germline gives CDR1 LNHDA, CDR2 SQIVND (reference sequence). CDR3 DNA: TGTGCCAGTAGTATTCGAAGGAGCCCGCAAGAGACCCAGTACTTC. This sequence encodes CASSIRRSPQETQYF.

CDR3 sequence (DNA): TGTGCCAGCAGTCCAGACCCCAGGACAGCCCTGTTCACTGAAGCTTTCTTT. The encoded protein is CASSPDPRTALFTEAFF. The V and J genes are TRBV27 and TRBJ1-1, with D perhaps matching TRBD1 (6 bases). Trimming shortened V by 5 bases and J by 4 bases, and 23 bases separated the two germline ends. CDR1 is MNHEY and CDR2 is SMNVEV in the germline V gene (reference sequence). The CDR3 runs to 17 residues.

The V gene is TRBV30, the J gene TRBJ1-2, with D possibly being TRBD1 (5 bases). V was pared by 1 base and J by 6 bases, with 15 bases between. CDR1 and CDR2 (germline): GTSNPN, SVGIG (reference sequence). The CDR3 covers 14 residues. DNA of the CDR3: TGTGCCTGGAGTGATAGGGGCGATAGTGATGGCTACACCTTC. The encoded protein is CAWSDRGDSDGYTF.

The chain carries TRBV6-1 and TRBJ2-5; D is ambiguous. The V and J ends lost 2 bases and 1 base respectively, with 17 bases between them. Germline CDR1 and CDR2: MNHNS and SASEGT. This CDR3 region has 17 residues. Here the CDR3 reads CASSEWRNPPFQETQYF. In DNA, the CDR3 is TGTGCCAGCAGTGAATGGCGGAACCCGCCCTTCCAAGAGACCCAGTACTTC.

This chain links TRBV5-1 with TRBJ2-1; tentatively, D is TRBD1 (5 bases). From germline, CDR1 is SGHRS and CDR2 YFSETQ. The CDR3 has 14 amino acids. The V end lost 2 bases, the J end lost 6 bases, and 12 bases lay between the germline ends. The chain's CDR3 is CASSLSGDSNEQFF. The DNA of the CDR3 is TGCGCCAGCAGCTTATCCGGAGACAGCAATGAGCAGTTCTTC.

V usage is TRBV7-8 and J usage is TRBJ1-5; D remains ambiguous. Trimming left V 1 base short and J 5 bases short, with 9 bases between. CDR1 and CDR2 (germline): SGHVS, FQNEAQ. The CDR3 runs 14 residues. The CDR3 is CASSLDASDQPQHF. The CDR3 DNA is TGTGCCAGCAGCTTAGACGCGTCCGATCAGCCCCAGCATTTT.

The rearrangement joins TRBV27 to TRBJ2-5; possibly TRBD1 for D (6 bases). Germline CDR1 is MNHEY and CDR2 is SMNVEV (reference sequence). The CDR3 consists of 13 residues. Between the trimmed V and J ends, which lost 8 bases and 5 bases, there was a span of 15 bases. The CDR3 DNA follows: TGTGCCAGCCGATTGGGGGCCGGGGAGACCCAGTACTTC. Its translation: CASRLGAGETQYF.

The V gene is TRBV7-2, the J gene TRBJ2-1; 9 bases line up with TRBD2. After removal of 1 base from V and 6 bases from J, the junction contained 7 bases not matched to a gene. Germline V CDR1 and CDR2: SGHTA, FQGNSA. The CDR3 runs to 16 residues. CDR3 DNA sequence: TGTGCCAGCAGCTTAGAGGGGACTAGCTCGGTCAATGAGCAGTTCTTC. Its translation is CASSLEGTSSVNEQFF. The variable domain in full, with the rest retrieved from reference TRBV7-2 and TRBJ2-1, is GAGVSQSPSNKVTEKGKDVELRCDPISGHTALYWYRQSLGQGLEFLIYFQGNSAPDKSGLPSDRFSAERTGGSVSTLTIQRTQQEDSAVYLCASSLEGTSSVNEQFFGPGTRLTVL.

The V call is TRBV29-1, the J call TRBJ2-1, with 10 bases that match TRBD2. Germline V gene lookup returns CDR1 SQVTM and CDR2 ANQGSEA. The V and J ends lost 3 bases and 8 bases, in that order; junction bases with no gene match: 7. CDR3 length: 14 amino acids. Here the CDR3 DNA reads TGCAGCGTTGAGGGCCTAGCGGGAGTAGATGAGCAGTTCTTC. It yields the protein CSVEGLAGVDEQFF.

Concerning this clone itself: The conserved closing phenylalanine or tryptophan is absent in this CDR3, likely reflecting a read error. The chain joins TRBV25-1 to TRBJ2-7; TRBD1 matches at 8 bases. CDR1 MGHDK and CDR2 SYGVNS come from the germline V gene. The CDR3 is 16 amino acids. The V segment lost 6 bases and the J segment 0 bases; nucleotides outside the gene matches: 10. The chain's CDR3 is CASSEDRGPNSYEQYI. The CDR3 region has the DNA TGTGCCAGCAGCGAAGACAGGGGTCCTAACTCCTACGAGCAGTACATC.

The genes are TRBV6-1 and TRBJ1-2; the D gene is possibly TRBD1 (5 bases). V shed 4 bases and J shed 2 bases, with 8 bases lying between them. CDR1 and CDR2 from the germline V gene are MNHNS and SASEGT. This CDR3 has 13 residues. CDR3 amino acids: CASSGQYNYGYTF. CDR3 DNA: TGTGCCAGCAGTGGACAGTACAACTATGGCTACACCTTC.

The chain employs TRBV6-1 and TRBJ2-1; TRBD1 might be the D (5 bases). Germline loops: CDR1 MNHNS, CDR2 SASEGT. V was trimmed by 1 base and J by 13 bases, leaving 14 bases between them. This CDR3 region has 13 residues. As DNA, the CDR3 is TGTGCCAGCAGTGAAGACTTCGCTAGGGGACAGTTCTTC. This sequence encodes CASSEDFARGQFF.

The chain couples TRBV2 to TRBJ2-1, with D possibly TRBD2 on 5 matching bases. V lost 11 bases and J 7 bases, leaving 18 bases between the germline ends. Germline CDR1 reads SNHLY; CDR2 reads FYNNEI. This CDR3 has 13 residues. CDR3 in amino acids: CACNGNSRNEQFF. CDR3 in DNA: TGTGCCTGCAACGGGAATTCGAGAAATGAGCAGTTCTTC.

The chain combines TRBV7-3 with TRBJ2-2; 7 bases match TRBD2. This CDR3 comprises 14 residues. The J segment lost 5 bases and the V segment lost 5 bases, leaving 5 bases of the junction unmatched. Germline CDR1 is SGHTA and CDR2 is FQGTGA. The CDR3 sequence: CASSRSGRTGELFF. CDR3 in DNA: TGTGCCAGCAGCCGTAGCGGGCGGACCGGGGAGCTGTTTTTT.